At least ten counts were recorded for the clone carrying this T cell receptor (beta chain). Its antigen is not known. Orbital computed tomography, thyroid ultrasound, serum thyroxine and TRAb, and clinical symptoms together informed the diagnoses. Germline values: CDR1 LNHDA, CDR2 SQIVND (reference sequence). The CDR3 has 14 amino acids. V gave up 4 bases and J gave up 7 bases; unmatched junction bases: 4. The data originate from a study of T cells in Graves' hyperthyroidism and ophthalmopathy. Study-level points and caveats: A model using 13 V-J features told ophthalmopathy apart from stable hyperthyroidism.

Amplified TCR beta CDR3 regions derived from RNA transcripts. HTBI primers were employed in a first-round RT-PCR of the TCR CDR3. MiXCR, run by TCRdb on the multiplex PCR reads, gives a single entry per CDR3 protein. The repertoire consists of about 180,000 distinct CDR3 sequences, with approximately 15% occurring once and the leading ten covering around 29%. The source of this sequence is a woman in her forties or fifties with Graves' hyperthyroidism. Sequencing was performed on blood. The chain couples TRBV19 to TRBJ2-1; TRBD1 aligns across 10 bases. The CDR3 sequence is CASSRGTGENEQFF. CDR3 coding DNA: TGTGCCAGTAGTAGGGGGACAGGGGAAAATGAGCAGTTCTTC.